The T cell receptor (beta chain) described here comes from a study of shared clonotypes between healthy human individuals. All donors were healthy HIV-negative adults lacking recent acute infections or vaccinations. Partitioning of CD4+ cells yielded a CD45RA+ naive subset and a CD45RA-negative memory subset. Whole-study findings and limits: Clonotypes shared by all four sorted-subset donors had higher generation probabilities than non-shared clonotypes.

Germline V lookup: CDR1 KGHSH, CDR2 LQKENI. V shed 6 bases and J 0 bases; nucleotides not matched to a gene: 7. This CDR3 is built from 17 residues. For this clone: Its specificity is unknown.

Study processing details: ImmunoSEQ output lacked quality scores and full-length reads, limiting matched filtering. Assay: immunoSEQ multiplex PCR; the TCRdb copy retains only in-frame clones and omits some. Clone size and the V and J calls come from that table; the DNA yielded D and trimming. The profile covers millions of clones, with approximately 94% appearing a single time and 0.13% to 0.15% taken by the ten largest. The sequencing input was naive CD4+ T cells sorted from blood. Subset specified: CD45RA+ positively selected. The V call is TRBV18, the J call TRBJ2-3; 12 bases are a match to TRBD2. The clonotype was recovered from a man aged 18 to 35 in good health. In DNA, the CDR3 is TGTGCCAGCTCCCGCTCTAGCGGGAGGGCCAGCACAGATACGCAGTATTTT. This encodes CASSRSSGRASTDTQYF.